Below, 24 T cell receptor beta chains from the same sample are listed, as sequenced in a study of blood T cell repertoires in COVID-19. Here immunoSEQ multiplex PCR was the method, and the copy in TCRdb shows in-frame clones only, minus some. Of 60,000 to 70,000 clones detected, 75% to 95% appear once; the ten largest clones hold approximately 14%. The sample comprised peripheral blood. These receptors were obtained from a human donor with active COVID-19. The donor label of this sample is uncertain.

V usage is TRBV19 and J usage is TRBJ1-6; 7 positions match TRBD1. Germline CDR1 reads LNHDA; CDR2 reads SQIVND (reference sequence). There are 15 residues in the CDR3. The trim removed 2 bases at V and 5 bases at J, leaving 3 bases unmatched. CDR3 sequence: CASSIRGPDNSPLHF. In DNA, the CDR3 is TGTGCCAGTAGTATAAGGGGGCCAGATAATTCACCCCTCCACTTT.

The gene calls are TRBV28 and TRBJ2-1, with 7 nucleotides matching TRBD1. The germline CDR1 and CDR2 sequences are MDHEN and SYDVKM. This CDR3 contains 16 residues. The trim removed 6 bases at V and 8 bases at J, leaving 16 bases unmatched. The CDR3 loop is CASRRMTGRGSHEQFF. The CDR3 DNA follows: TGTGCCAGCAGAAGAATGACAGGGAGAGGTTCCCATGAGCAGTTCTTC.

This rearrangement joins TRBV18 to TRBJ2-3; maybe TRBD1 (6 bases). The ends were cut back, 2 bases at V and 8 bases at J, with 14 bases in the middle. The CDR3 has 14 amino acids. The germline V gene has CDR1 KGHSH and CDR2 LQKENI. The chain's CDR3 is CASSPSRDTSTQYF. Here the CDR3 DNA reads TGTGCCAGCTCACCATCCCGGGACACCAGTACGCAGTATTTT. The complete variable domain, with remaining parts taken from reference TRBV18 and TRBJ2-3, reads NAGVMQNPRHLVRRRGQEARLRCSPMKGHSHVYWYRQLPEEGLKFMVYLQKENIIDESGMPKERFSAEFPKEGPSILRIQQVVRGDSAAYFCASSPSRDTSTQYFGPGTRLTVL.

This chain uses TRBV7-9 with TRBJ1-5; the D gene is possibly TRBD1 (6 bases). The CDR3 is 12 amino acids. V gave up 5 bases and J gave up 5 bases, with 7 bases separating them. The germline V gene has CDR1 SEHNR and CDR2 FQNEAQ (reference sequence). The DNA of the CDR3 is TGTGCCAGCAGCCGGACAGATCAGCCCCAGCATTTT. This translates into CASSRTDQPQHF.

CDR3 in amino acids: CASLDVELPLHF. CDR3 bases: TGCGCCAGCCTAGACGTTGAGTTGCCCCTCCACTTT. This chain joins TRBV10-2 and TRBJ1-6; D unclear. This CDR3 has 12 amino acids. Trimming cost V 8 bases and J 13 bases, with 15 bases left between them. The germline CDR1 and CDR2 sequences are WSHSY and SAAADI.

The V and J genes are TRBV5-8 and TRBJ1-2; D is undetermined. The V gene's germline CDR1 is SGHTS and CDR2 YDEGEE. V lost 4 bases to trimming and J lost 2 bases, with 15 bases between them. The CDR3 length is 15 residues. The CDR3 loop reads CASSETPTNNYGYTF. The CDR3 region has the DNA TGTGCCAGCAGCGAGACACCGACAAACAACTATGGCTACACCTTC.

The chain links TRBV18 to TRBJ1-2, with D possibly TRBD1 on 6 matching bases. The germline gives CDR1 KGHSH, CDR2 LQKENI. The V end was cut by 5 bases, the J end by 11 bases, with 15 bases between. The CDR3 runs 12 residues. CDR3 sequence (DNA): TGTGCCAGCTCAACGAACAGGGAAAGGTACACCTTC. Its protein product is CASSTNRERYTF. The full variable domain, its missing parts supplied by reference TRBV18 and TRBJ1-2, is NAGVMQNPRHLVRRRGQEARLRCSPMKGHSHVYWYRQLPEEGLKFMVYLQKENIIDESGMPKERFSAEFPKEGPSILRIQQVVRGDSAAYFCASSTNRERYTFGSGTRLTVV.

The chain combines TRBV11-2 with TRBJ1-1, with D perhaps matching TRBD1 (6 bases). CDR1 is SGHAT, CDR2 FQNNGV, per germline. The CDR3 is made up of 15 amino acids. Trimming cost V 10 bases and J 0 bases, with 18 bases left between them. In DNA, the CDR3 is TGTGCCACCAGAGCTTGGGGGGGCATGAACACTGAAGCTTTCTTT. It translates to CATRAWGGMNTEAFF.

The V call is TRBV5-8, the J call TRBJ2-7; 12 nucleotides line up with TRBD1. Per germline, CDR1 SGHTS and CDR2 YDEGEE. The CDR3 has 15 residues. Unmatched junction bases numbered 4, after V lost 0 bases and J lost 6 bases. CDR3 bases: TGTGCCAGCAGCTTGGTTGGGACAGGGGGCTCCGAGCAGTACTTC. Translating gives CASSLVGTGGSEQYF.

V and J are TRBV3-1 (or the pseudogene TRBV3-2) and TRBJ2-7; the D gene is possibly TRBD1 (5 bases). The CDR3 runs to 13 residues. V lost 2 bases and J lost 2, with 7 bases in between. From germline, CDR1 is LGHDT and CDR2 YNNKEL (reference sequence). The chain's CDR3 is CASSQKGTYEQYF. CDR3 DNA: TGTGCCAGCAGCCAAAAGGGGACCTACGAGCAGTACTTC.

The chain is built from TRBV6-4 and TRBJ2-1; tentatively, D is TRBD1 (6 bases). CDR3 length equals 16 residues. Trimming stripped 6 bases from V and 0 bases from J, with 15 bases between. Germline-derived CDR1 and CDR2 are MRHNA and SNTAGT. Here the CDR3 reads CASSIGGGSSYNEQFF. In nucleotides, the CDR3 is TGTGCCAGCAGCATTGGGGGCGGCAGCTCCTACAATGAGCAGTTCTTC.

In DNA, the CDR3 is TGTGCCAGCAGCCTTGGCAGCTACAATGAGCAGTTCTTC. This encodes CASSLGSYNEQFF. The V and J genes are TRBV3-1 (or the pseudogene TRBV3-2) and TRBJ2-1; D is unclear. Per germline, CDR1 LGHDT and CDR2 YNNKEL (reference sequence). CDR3 size: 13 residues. Trimming removed 4 bases at V and 3 bases at J, with 7 bases between.

There are a few counts of this clone. The chain links TRBV28 to TRBJ2-1; 9 nucleotides line up with TRBD1. The CDR3 length is 16 residues. CDR1 is MDHEN, CDR2 SYDVKM, per germline. The ends lost 2 bases at V and 5 bases at J; junction bases unmatched: 7. Here the CDR3 reads CASSLTKTGGDNEQFF. CDR3 DNA sequence: TGTGCCAGCAGTTTAACCAAGACAGGGGGGGACAATGAGCAGTTCTTC.

This chain links TRBV6-5 with TRBJ2-7, with 7 bases matching TRBD1. The V gene's germline CDR1 is MNHEY and CDR2 SVGAGI. V was clipped by 10 bases and J by 7 bases; unmatched bases: 13. This CDR3 region has 13 residues. The chain's CDR3 is CATGQVLTGEQYF. CDR3 DNA sequence: TGTGCCACTGGACAGGTCCTTACGGGGGAGCAGTACTTC.

This clone was counted a single time. The chain uses TRBV7-3 and TRBJ2-5, with D tentatively TRBD2 (6 bases). V was trimmed by 4 bases and J by 3 bases, leaving 9 bases between them. The CDR3 contains 13 residues. Germline CDR1 and CDR2: SGHTA and FQGTGA. The CDR3 region has the DNA TGTGCCAGCAGCTCGCCGGGGGAAGAGACCCAGTACTTC. It yields the protein CASSSPGEETQYF.

The CDR3, as DNA: TGTGCCAGCAGTGCCCGGGGGGCCCGGGAGCAGTTCTTC. Protein product: CASSARGAREQFF. V is TRBV28 and J is TRBJ2-1, with D possibly matching TRBD2 (7 bases). The V end was cut by 5 bases, the J end by 10 bases, with 15 bases between. CDR1 MDHEN and CDR2 SYDVKM come from the germline V gene. The CDR3 spans 13 residues.

The chain uses TRBV9 and TRBJ2-3; no reliable D call. With 0 bases removed from V and 4 bases from J, the gap between germline ends came to 12 bases. The CDR3 covers 15 residues. CDR1 and CDR2 (germline): SGDLS, YYNGEE. CDR3 region: CASSVGGLPPDTQYF. The CDR3 DNA reads TGTGCCAGCAGCGTAGGCGGCCTCCCCCCAGATACGCAGTATTTT.

The chain links TRBV12-5 to TRBJ2-3; D unresolved. Trimming stripped 0 bases from V and 5 bases from J, with 6 bases between. CDR3 length: 13 residues. Germline assignment: CDR1 LGHNT and CDR2 FRNRAP. CDR3 in amino acids: CASGLVSLDTQYF. The CDR3 DNA reads TGTGCTAGTGGTTTGGTTAGTTTAGATACGCAGTATTTT.

The chain carries TRBV30 and TRBJ1-5; D not certain. The V end was cut by 0 bases, the J end by 5 bases, with 5 bases between. Germline V gives CDR1 GTSNPN, CDR2 SVGIG (reference sequence). The CDR3 is 12 residues long. This CDR3 reads CAWSVLDQPQHF. The CDR3 nucleotides read TGTGCCTGGAGTGTACTCGATCAGCCCCAGCATTTT.

The chain links TRBV6-1 to TRBJ1-2; 9 bases align to TRBD1. The V gene end was trimmed by 2 bases and the J gene end by 2 bases; junction bases not matched to a gene: 3. CDR3 length equals 15 residues. Germline V gene data show CDR1 as MNHNS and CDR2 as SASEGT. Written as DNA, the CDR3 is TGTGCCAGCAGTGAACACAGGGGGCTGAACTATGGCTACACCTTC. Translated: CASSEHRGLNYGYTF.

This chain uses TRBV3-1 (or the pseudogene TRBV3-2) with TRBJ2-7; 7 bases agree with TRBD2. Unmatched junction bases numbered 7, after V lost 1 base and J lost 7 bases. CDR3 length: 14 amino acids. CDR1 is LGHDT, CDR2 YNNKEL, per germline (reference sequence). The CDR3 spells CASSQVGGGREQYF. The CDR3 coding sequence is TGTGCCAGCAGCCAAGTGGGGGGAGGGCGGGAGCAGTACTTC.

The V and J genes are TRBV7-9 and TRBJ2-2; tentatively, D is TRBD1 (5 bases). This CDR3 is built from 14 residues. The ends were cut back, 0 bases at V and 7 bases at J, with 9 bases in the middle. Germline V gene sequence: CDR1 SEHNR, CDR2 FQNEAQ (reference sequence). In nucleotides, the CDR3 is TGTGCCAGCAGCTTAGCGCAGGGTGGCGGGGAGCTGTTTTTT. The encoded protein is CASSLAQGGGELFF. Full variable domain (outside the CDR3, taken from reference TRBV7-9 and TRBJ2-2): DTGVSQNPRHKITKRGQNVTFRCDPISEHNRLYWYRQTLGQGPEFLTYFQNEAQLEKSRLLSDRFSAERPKGSFSTLEIQRTEQGDSAMYLCASSLAQGGGELFFGEGSRLTVL.

The chain couples TRBV30 to TRBJ1-5, with D uncertain. The V gene's germline CDR1 is GTSNPN and CDR2 SVGIG (reference sequence). Between the trimmed V and J ends, which lost 3 bases and 1 base, there was a span of 10 bases. CDR3 length equals 14 residues. In nucleotides, the CDR3 is TGTGCCTGGAGACCACGGGGAAGCAATCAGCCCCAGCATTTT. It yields the protein CAWRPRGSNQPQHF. The complete variable domain, with remaining parts taken from reference TRBV30 and TRBJ1-5, reads SQTIHQWPATLVQPVGSPLSLECTVEGTSNPNLYWYRQAAGRGLQLLFYSVGIGQISSEVPQNLSASRPQDRQFILSSKKLLLSDSGFYLCAWRPRGSNQPQHFGDGTRLSIL.

The V and J genes are TRBV3-1 (or the pseudogene TRBV3-2) and TRBJ2-3; D perhaps matches TRBD2 (5 bases). The germline V gene has CDR1 LGHDT and CDR2 YNNKEL (reference sequence). With 0 bases removed from V and 4 bases from J, the gap between germline ends came to 8 bases. This CDR3 contains 14 residues. CDR3 amino acids: CASSQDLAADTQYF. CDR3 DNA: TGTGCCAGCAGCCAAGATCTAGCAGCAGATACGCAGTATTTT.